This T cell receptor (beta chain) was retrieved from a study of blood T cell repertoires in COVID-19. Turning to the study itself: The United States, Italy and Spain provided the acute and convalescent COVID-19 samples.

The junction had 5 bases not matched to a gene; V was cut back by 1 base and J by 2 bases. Per germline, CDR1 SGHNT and CDR2 YENEEA. This CDR3 is 18 amino acids long. Some clones are missing from TCRdb's copy, which holds only in-frame ones; the method was immunoSEQ multiplex PCR. This sample has about 220,000 clones, with 88% found just once. The sequence came from a middle-aged man with acute or convalescent COVID-19. The specimen sequenced was peripheral blood. This rearrangement joins TRBV11-3 to TRBJ2-5; 15 bases line up with TRBD2. The chain's CDR3 is CASSLASGTSGGQETQYF. CDR3 sequence (DNA): TGTGCCAGCAGCTTAGCATCCGGGACTAGCGGGGGGCAAGAGACCCAGTACTTC.